The clone carrying this T cell receptor beta chain has ten or more counts. The junction does not match germline at one end; this may be a read error. Together with a sample-barcoded 5' primer, a J-beta primer mix was included in a second PCR lasting about 7 to 12 cycles. Using its own MiXCR run on the 5' RACE reads, TCRdb lists one record per CDR3 protein. In the table there are roughly 720,000 distinct CDR3 sequences, about 55% of which are singletons. Germline V gene sequence: CDR1 SGHRS, CDR2 YFSETQ. The CDR3 contains 14 residues. The sample originates from a study of blood T cells in healthy people across ages.

The sequenced material came from blood. This sequence joins TRBV5-1 and TRBJ1-5, with 7 bases matching TRBD1. The TCR originated in an elderly man in good health. The CDR3 is CASSLRQGGQPQHF. As DNA, the CDR3 is TGTGCCAGCAGTCTTCGACAGGGCGGTCAGCCCCAGCATTTT.